A single sample is the source of the 18 T cell receptor beta chains below, sequenced in a study of blood T cell repertoires in COVID-19. The assay was immunoSEQ multiplex PCR, and TCRdb's table has in-frame clones only and misses some. The data show 350,000 to 500,000 clones, about 88% seen once. Sequencing was carried out using PBMCs or T cells enriched from blood (not recorded which). These receptors all stem from a woman between 18 and 29 years old who had been exposed to COVID-19.

The chain employs TRBV18 and TRBJ2-1, with TRBD1 matching over 7 bases. Trimming took 1 base from V and 6 from J; bases not matched to a gene: 6. CDR1 and CDR2 (germline): KGHSH, LQKENI. The CDR3 is 15 residues long. CDR3 DNA: TGTGCCAGCTCACCACGAGGGGGCTGGAGCAATGAGCAGTTCTTC. Translating gives CASSPRGGWSNEQFF.

The J gene is TRBJ1-1, the V gene TRBV19; a weak D match, TRBD1 (6 bases). This CDR3 is built from 14 residues. The germline V gene has CDR1 LNHDA and CDR2 SQIVND (reference sequence). Trimming pared 5 bases from V and 1 base from J, leaving 11 bases between. The CDR3 loop reads CASSRVTGNTEAFF. The DNA of the CDR3 is TGTGCCAGTAGTCGGGTGACAGGGAACACTGAAGCTTTCTTT.

The CDR3: CASSSTALAGQYEQYF. The CDR3 nucleotides read TGTGCCAGCAGCTCCACGGCACTAGCCGGGCAGTACGAGCAGTACTTC. The chain uses TRBV5-6 and TRBJ2-7; TRBD2 might be the D (6 bases). This CDR3 is built from 16 residues. Germline CDR1 is SGHDT and CDR2 is YYEEEE. V shed 3 bases and J shed 4 bases, with 20 bases lying between them.

This rearrangement joins TRBV25-1 to TRBJ2-2; the match to TRBD1 covers 8 bases. The CDR3 contains 18 residues. Germline values: CDR1 MGHDK, CDR2 SYGVNS. The ends lost 1 base at V and 4 bases at J; junction bases unmatched: 11. This CDR3 reads CASSESLVWTGSTGELFF. The CDR3 DNA follows: TGTGCCAGCAGTGAATCTCTGGTTTGGACAGGGTCCACCGGGGAGCTGTTTTTT.

The rearrangement uses TRBV28 and TRBJ1-5; the D is unclear. CDR1 is MDHEN, CDR2 SYDVKM, per germline. V gave up 2 bases and J gave up 4 bases, with 9 bases separating them. The CDR3 totals 14 residues. The CDR3 DNA sequence: TGTGCCAGCAGTTTACGACTGGCAAATCAGCCCCAGCATTTT. Its protein product is CASSLRLANQPQHF.

J is TRBJ2-7 and V is TRBV12-3 or TRBV12-4; possibly TRBD2 for D (5 bases). V dropped 0 bases and J dropped 2 bases, with 5 bases sitting between them. CDR3 length equals 13 residues. As DNA, the CDR3 is TGTGCCAGCAGTTTAGCGACTACCTACGAGCAGTACTTC. Protein: CASSLATTYEQYF.

This chain joins TRBV7-3 and TRBJ2-1; D not certain. CDR3 length: 11 residues. Per the germline V gene, CDR1 is SGHTA and CDR2 is FQGTGA. The V gene lost 4 bases and the J gene lost 5 bases, with 3 bases spanning the gap. DNA of the CDR3: TGTGCCAGCAGCTCAAACAATGAGCAGTTCTTC. This encodes CASSSNNEQFF.

The rearrangement joins TRBV5-1 to TRBJ1-1; D remains unclear. V lost 5 bases, J lost 6 bases, and 17 bases lay in between. This CDR3 has 14 amino acids. Germline assignment: CDR1 SGHRS and CDR2 YFSETQ. This CDR3 reads CASSNPRGLSEAFF. The CDR3 DNA follows: TGCGCCAGCAGTAATCCGCGGGGTCTCTCTGAAGCTTTCTTT.

This chain connects TRBV19 to TRBJ2-1; weak D call: TRBD2 (6 bases). This CDR3 contains 15 residues. Trimming removed 3 bases from V and 5 bases from J, with 14 bases in between. Per germline, CDR1 LNHDA and CDR2 SQIVND (reference sequence). The CDR3 sequence: CASSIGAGRHNEQFF. The CDR3 bases are TGTGCCAGTAGTATCGGAGCGGGTCGCCACAATGAGCAGTTCTTC.

Here the CDR3 DNA reads TGCGCCAGCAGCCAAGTAAGAGTCTCCTACGAGCAGTACTTC. It yields the protein CASSQVRVSYEQYF. The chain recombines TRBV4-1 with TRBJ2-7; no clear D. CDR1 is MGHRA, CDR2 YSYEKL, per germline. The length of the CDR3 is 14 residues. The V end was cut by 1 base, the J end by 0 bases, with 7 bases between.

V and J are TRBV25-1 and TRBJ2-1, with a weak D call TRBD1 (6 bases). The ends were cut back, 6 bases at V and 6 bases at J, with 15 bases in the middle. The CDR3 contains 14 residues. Looked up from germline, CDR1 is MGHDK and CDR2 is SYGVNS. CDR3 in amino acids: CASRNGGQSNEQFF. DNA of the CDR3: TGTGCCAGCAGAAATGGAGGACAGTCCAATGAGCAGTTCTTC. Variable domain in full (rest from reference TRBV25-1 and TRBJ2-1): EADIYQTPRYLVIGTGKKITLECSQTMGHDKMYWYQQDPGMELHLIHYSYGVNSTEKGDLSSESTVSRIRTEHFPLTLESARPSHTSQYLCASRNGGQSNEQFFGPGTRLTVL.

In the case of this clone: The junction departs from germline at one end; a sequencing error may be responsible. CDR3 DNA: TGTGCCAGCAGTGAAAGAAGGGACAGGGGGCTTGACTTC. Its protein is CASSERRDRGLDF. The V gene is TRBV2, the J gene TRBJ1-2; 12 nucleotides agree with TRBD1. The CDR3 consists of 13 residues. Looked up from germline, CDR1 is SNHLY and CDR2 is FYNNEI.

The chain employs TRBV28 and TRBJ2-4; D call uncertain. This CDR3 contains 13 residues. Trimming shortened V by 6 bases and J by 3 bases, and 9 bases separated the two germline ends. CDR1 and CDR2 from the germline V gene are MDHEN and SYDVKM. CDR3: CASRASGKNIQYF. Written as DNA, the CDR3 is TGTGCCAGCAGGGCCTCGGGCAAAAACATTCAGTACTTC.

Here the CDR3 reads CASSLTSGEYNEQFF. The CDR3, as DNA: TGCGCCAGCAGCTTAACTAGCGGGGAATACAATGAGCAGTTCTTC. The rearrangement joins TRBV5-1 to TRBJ2-1, with TRBD2 matching 10 bases. This CDR3 contains 15 residues. Germline loops: CDR1 SGHRS, CDR2 YFSETQ. Trimming cost V 2 bases and J 4 bases; bases outside gene matches: 3.

V usage is TRBV27 and J usage is TRBJ2-1, with 9 bases fitting TRBD2. The CDR3 extends over 16 amino acids. Trimming took 5 bases from V and 2 from J; bases not matched to a gene: 7. Germline CDR1 MNHEY, CDR2 SMNVEV (reference sequence). The CDR3 DNA reads as TGTGCCAGCAGTCGGACCGGGACTAGCACCTACAATGAGCAGTTCTTC. Its translation is CASSRTGTSTYNEQFF.

This clone was counted between two and nine times. The chain couples TRBV5-6 to TRBJ2-7; possible D gene TRBD2, 6 bases. Trimming removed 3 bases at V and 5 bases at J, with 18 bases between. This CDR3 is built from 15 residues. Germline lookup yields CDR1 SGHDT and CDR2 YYEEEE. For the CDR3, the DNA is TGTGCCAGCAGCTCAGGGACTCCCTATTATGACGAGCAGTACTTC. Its translation is CASSSGTPYYDEQYF.

The V call is TRBV7-2, the J call TRBJ2-5, with 9 bases lining up with TRBD1. Germline-derived CDR1 and CDR2 are SGHTA and FQGNSA. With V trimmed by 4 bases and J by 4 bases, 4 bases remained unmatched. The CDR3 length is 14 residues. The CDR3 region is CASSYTGGGETQYF. The CDR3 coding sequence is TGTGCCAGCAGCTATACAGGGGGCGGAGAGACCCAGTACTTC.

The chain uses TRBV20-1 and TRBJ2-3; D is unclear. V lost 7 bases to trimming and J lost 6 bases, with 11 bases between them. Germline V lookup: CDR1 DFQATT, CDR2 SNEGSKA (reference sequence). The CDR3 extends over 11 amino acids. CDR3 in amino acids: CSVSESDTQYF. For the CDR3, the DNA is TGCAGTGTTTCTGAGTCGGATACGCAGTATTTT.